This T cell receptor beta chain was sequenced for a study of brain T cells in children with intractable seizures. Only cases whose brain tissue showed the highest T cell transcript signatures were sequenced. Before surgery, patients took at least one anti-epileptic drug. This CDR3 has 16 amino acids. Germline-derived CDR1 and CDR2 are SNHLY and FYNNEI. The V end lost 8 bases, the J end lost 0 bases, and 14 bases lay between the germline ends. Of note for this clone: Its cognate antigen is unknown.

Study-wide results and limits: Pre- and post-surgery blood differed in depth, so pre-surgery absences may be undersampling.

The method was immunoSEQ multiplex PCR; TCRdb's version includes in-frame clones alone and lacks a portion of them. The sample lists tens of thousands of clones; about 92% were seen once. This clonotype was obtained from a boy less than two years old with tuberous sclerosis and intractable seizures. Specimen: peripheral blood, collected at surgery. This sequence joins TRBV2 and TRBJ1-6; no firm D call. For the CDR3, the DNA is TGTGCCAGCGCCCGGTCGGGTAGCTCCTATAATTCACCCCTCCACTTT. Protein: CASARSGSSYNSPLHF.